One T cell receptor (beta chain) is described in this entry. This entry belongs to a study of cytomegalovirus exposure and HLA in healthy donors. The CDR3 consists of 15 residues. Per the germline V gene, CDR1 is SGHRS and CDR2 is YFSETQ. V lost 2 bases, J lost 8 bases, and 10 bases stayed unmatched. PCR involved 60 Vbeta and 13 Jbeta primers. Clones were read by immunoSEQ multiplex PCR, and TCRdb kept only the in-frame ones, dropping some. The listing contains about 190,000 clones. The sample consisted of PBMCs. The TCR originated in a young man in good health and CMV-seronegative. V usage is TRBV5-1 and J usage is TRBJ2-1; 7 nucleotides align to TRBD2. CDR3 sequence: CASSFMAPGGHEQFF. CDR3 sequence (DNA): TGCGCCAGCAGCTTTATGGCACCGGGGGGACATGAGCAGTTCTTC. Together with reference TRBV5-1 and TRBJ2-1, the CDR3 gives the full variable domain: KAGVTQTPRYLIKTRGQQVTLSCSPISGHRSVSWYQQTPGQGLQFLFEYFSETQRNKGNFPGRFSGRQFSNSRSEMNVSTLELGDSALYLCASSFMAPGGHEQFFGPGTRLTVL.